This T cell receptor beta chain was observed in a study of blood T cell repertoires in COVID-19. At the level of the study: Samples of COVID-19 (acute and convalescent) were obtained from the United States, Italy and Spain. Sources were T cells, B-cell-depleted T cells, or PBMCs; the material itself was cDNA or gDNA.

CDR3 size: 13 residues. The V gene's germline CDR1 is SNHLY and CDR2 FYNNEI. V lost 5 bases and J 7 bases, leaving 11 bases between the germline ends. Under the authors' procedure: Scientists estimated how many nucleated cells there were by amplifying reference gene primers. The protocol was immunoSEQ multiplex PCR, while the TCRdb copy is restricted to in-frame clones and leaves out a portion. The DNA was the basis for D and trimming; V, J and clone size are from that table. The sample has tens of thousands of clones, around 87% seen once. The chain carries TRBV2 and TRBJ2-2; no reliable D call. Input material: peripheral blood. This receptor was obtained from a woman aged 80 or over with active or convalescent COVID-19. The CDR3 DNA sequence: TGTGCCAGCAGTCCCAATTCGGTCGGGGAGCTGTTTTTT. Translating it yields CASSPNSVGELFF.